This entry concerns a single TCR beta chain. V shed 6 bases, J shed 0 bases, and the junction held 18 bases outside the gene matches. Per the germline V gene, CDR1 is LNHDA and CDR2 is SQIVND (reference sequence). The length of the CDR3 is 19 residues. The entry originates in a study of blood T cell repertoires in COVID-19. Some clones are missing from TCRdb's copy, which holds only in-frame ones; the method was immunoSEQ multiplex PCR. The repertoire holds 150,000 to 200,000 clones, with roughly 93% as singletons. The Seattle patients joined while their infection was active and were tracked longitudinally afterward.

This receptor was obtained from a man aged 18 to 30 with COVID-19, enrolled during active disease. The sequencing sample was made of peripheral blood. The J gene is TRBJ1-2, the V gene TRBV19; 8 positions match TRBD1. CDR3 DNA sequence: TGTGCCAGTAGAACGGACAGGGCCTCGCCCCTCGCTTCTAACTATGGCTACACCTTC. This translates into CASRTDRASPLASNYGYTF.